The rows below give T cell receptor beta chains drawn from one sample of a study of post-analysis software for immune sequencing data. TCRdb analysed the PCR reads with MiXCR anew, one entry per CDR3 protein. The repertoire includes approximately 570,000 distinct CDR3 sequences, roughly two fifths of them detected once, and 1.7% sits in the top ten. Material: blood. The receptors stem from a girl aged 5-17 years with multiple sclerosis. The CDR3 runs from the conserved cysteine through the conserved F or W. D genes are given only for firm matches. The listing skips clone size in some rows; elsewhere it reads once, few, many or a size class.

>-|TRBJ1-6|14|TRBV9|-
TGTGCCAGCAGCGTAGTAGGGGCCAATTCACCCCTCCACTTT
CASSVVGANSPLHF
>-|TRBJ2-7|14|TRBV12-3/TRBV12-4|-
TGTGCCAGCAGTTTCTCCGGGACACTCTACGAGCAGTACTTC
CASSFSGTLYEQYF
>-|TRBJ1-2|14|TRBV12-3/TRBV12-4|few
TGTGCCAGCAGTGTCAGACAGGTGGACTATGGCTACACCTTC
CASSVRQVDYGYTF
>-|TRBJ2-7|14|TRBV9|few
TGTGCCAGCAGCGACGGGAACCCCCCCTACGAGCAGTACTTC
CASSDGNPPYEQYF
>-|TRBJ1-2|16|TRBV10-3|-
TGTGCCATCAGCGTGACTGACAGGCCTCCTTCCTATGGCTACACCTTC
CAISVTDRPPSYGYTF
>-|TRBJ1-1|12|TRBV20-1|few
TGCAGTGCTAGACGTTTCAACACTGAAGCTTTCTTT
CSARRFNTEAFF
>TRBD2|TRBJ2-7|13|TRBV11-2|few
TGTGCCACCCAAGGACTAGCGGGGGTCGAGCAGTACTTC
CATQGLAGVEQYF
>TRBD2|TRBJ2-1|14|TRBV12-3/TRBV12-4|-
TGTGCCAGCAGTTGGGGACTAGCGGGAAATGAGCAGTTCTTC
CASSWGLAGNEQFF
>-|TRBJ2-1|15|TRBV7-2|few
TGTGCCAGCAGCTTAGGAGCCTTCCGGGACAATGAGCAGTTCTTC
CASSLGAFRDNEQFF
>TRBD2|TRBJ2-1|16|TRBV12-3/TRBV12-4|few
TGTGCCAGCGAAAGGGACTTCGGACTAGCGAGGAATGAGCAGTTCTTC
CASERDFGLARNEQFF
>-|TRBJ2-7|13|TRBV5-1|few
TGCGCCAGCAGCTTGGAACTAGCTGGGGAGCAGTACTTC
CASSLELAGEQYF
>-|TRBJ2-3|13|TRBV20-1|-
TGCAGTGCTCACAAGGGAAGGACAGATACGCAGTATTTT
CSAHKGRTDTQYF
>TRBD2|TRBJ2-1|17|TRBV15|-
TGTGCCACCAGCAGCCCCGCTAGCGGGGTCCCTCTCGATGAGCAGTTCTTC
CATSSPASGVPLDEQFF
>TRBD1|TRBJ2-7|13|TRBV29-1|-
TGCAGCGCTGGGACAGGGGAGATAGGGGAGCAGTACTTC
CSAGTGEIGEQYF
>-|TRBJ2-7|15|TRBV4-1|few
TGCGCCAGCAGCCAAGATCGGGGTGGCTTTTACGAGCAGTACTTC
CASSQDRGGFYEQYF
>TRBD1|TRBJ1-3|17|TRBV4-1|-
TGCGCCAGCAGCCAACCGTCCAGGGGGCAATATGGAAACACCATATATTTT
CASSQPSRGQYGNTIYF
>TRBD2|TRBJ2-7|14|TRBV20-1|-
TGCAGTGCTAGAGGGACTAGCAGACCCTACGAGCAGTACTTC
CSARGTSRPYEQYF
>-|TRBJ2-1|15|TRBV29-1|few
TGCAGCGTTGACCCCCCAGCGAGCTCCTACAATGAGCAGTTCTTC
CSVDPPASSYNEQFF
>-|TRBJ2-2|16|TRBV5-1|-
TGCGCCAGCAGCTTTAGGCGCCCCGCGAACACCGGGGAGCTGTTTTTT
CASSFRRPANTGELFF